These T cell receptor beta chains were read from a single sample in a study of blood T cell repertoires in COVID-19. Sequenced by immunoSEQ multiplex PCR; TCRdb stores in-frame clones only, minus some. The sample holds fewer than 45,000 clones; around 80% are singletons and the top ten take around 1.6%. Sequencing input: peripheral blood. These receptors all stem from a man in his sixties with COVID-19, enrolled during active disease. CDR3s include the opening cysteine and the closing phenylalanine or tryptophan. The order of the fields is V gene, J gene, clone size, D gene, CDR3 DNA, CDR3 protein. The D gene is left open where the match is weak. Expanded clones get a size class; other rows say once, few or many, or leave the size out.

v_gene: TRBV18; j_gene: TRBJ2-7; abundance: .; d_gene: TRBD1; CDR3nt: TGTGCCAGCTCACACTGGACAGGATCTAACTACGAGCAGTACTTC; CDR3aa: CASSHWTGSNYEQYF
v_gene: TRBV5-1; j_gene: TRBJ1-4; abundance: .; d_gene: .; CDR3nt: TGCGCCAGCAGCCCAGGGTCGTCAACTAATGAAAAACTGTTTTTT; CDR3aa: CASSPGSSTNEKLFF
v_gene: TRBV5-4; j_gene: TRBJ1-2; abundance: few; d_gene: TRBD1; CDR3nt: TGTGCCAGCAGCTCGGGACAGGGCAATGGCTACACCTTC; CDR3aa: CASSSGQGNGYTF
v_gene: TRBV9; j_gene: TRBJ2-5; abundance: .; d_gene: TRBD2; CDR3nt: TGTGCCAGCAGCGTAGGGAATAGCGGGAGTGAGGAGACCCAGTACTTC; CDR3aa: CASSVGNSGSEETQYF
v_gene: TRBV14; j_gene: TRBJ1-6; abundance: .; d_gene: .; CDR3nt: TGTGCCAGCAGCCACAGGGGATGGTTTTCACCCCTCCACTTT; CDR3aa: CASSHRGWFSPLHF
v_gene: TRBV27; j_gene: TRBJ1-2; abundance: .; d_gene: .; CDR3nt: TGTGCCAGCAGCATGTACAGGGACGGCTATGGCTACACCTTC; CDR3aa: CASSMYRDGYGYTF
v_gene: TRBV29-1; j_gene: TRBJ1-5; abundance: .; d_gene: .; CDR3nt: TGCAGCGTTGCAGGTAATAGCAATCAGCCCCAGCATTTT; CDR3aa: CSVAGNSNQPQHF
v_gene: TRBV7-9; j_gene: TRBJ2-2; abundance: .; d_gene: .; CDR3nt: TGTGCCAGCGCGGACCTGCGGGCCGGGGAGCTGTTTTTT; CDR3aa: CASADLRAGELFF
v_gene: TRBV5-1; j_gene: TRBJ2-1; abundance: .; d_gene: .; CDR3nt: TGCGCCAGCAGCTCCTCAGGGACAAGGCTTAATGAGCAGTTCTTC; CDR3aa: CASSSSGTRLNEQFF
v_gene: TRBV6-6; j_gene: TRBJ1-2; abundance: .; d_gene: .; CDR3nt: TGTGCCAGCACTCAAGAGGCAGTTGGCTATGGCTACACCTTC; CDR3aa: CASTQEAVGYGYTF
v_gene: TRBV10-2; j_gene: TRBJ2-1; abundance: .; d_gene: .; CDR3nt: TGCGCCAGCAGTGAGTTCAGCGATGAGCAGTTCTTC; CDR3aa: CASSEFSDEQFF
v_gene: TRBV30; j_gene: TRBJ2-3; abundance: once; d_gene: TRBD2; CDR3nt: TGTGCCTGGAGTGGGGGACTAGCGGGTCGGGTTGATACGCAGTATTTT; CDR3aa: CAWSGGLAGRVDTQYF
v_gene: TRBV7-2; j_gene: TRBJ1-1; abundance: .; d_gene: .; CDR3nt: TGTGCCAGCAGCCACCGGTTGGGCAGGGGTAACACTGAAGCTTTCTTT; CDR3aa: CASSHRLGRGNTEAFF
v_gene: TRBV19; j_gene: TRBJ2-1; abundance: .; d_gene: TRBD2; CDR3nt: TGTGCCAGTAGTCCTGTCCGGGACTACAACAATGAGCAGTTCTTC; CDR3aa: CASSPVRDYNNEQFF
v_gene: TRBV15; j_gene: TRBJ1-1; abundance: .; d_gene: .; CDR3nt: TGTGCCACCAGCAGAACAGGGACGTCGCCGCAGGCTTTCTTT; CDR3aa: CATSRTGTSPQAFF
v_gene: TRBV2; j_gene: TRBJ1-5; abundance: .; d_gene: TRBD1; CDR3nt: TGTGCCAGCAGTGAATCAGGGGGTCCATACTCGCCCCAGCATTTT; CDR3aa: CASSESGGPYSPQHF
v_gene: TRBV3-1/TRBV3-2; j_gene: TRBJ2-4; abundance: .; d_gene: .; CDR3nt: TGTGCCAGCAGCCAAAACAGAGCCAAAAACATTCAGTACTTC; CDR3aa: CASSQNRAKNIQYF
v_gene: TRBV6-1; j_gene: TRBJ1-1; abundance: .; d_gene: .; CDR3nt: TGTGCCAGCAGTGAACACAGGAACACTGAAGCTTTCTTT; CDR3aa: CASSEHRNTEAFF
v_gene: TRBV29-1; j_gene: TRBJ2-7; abundance: .; d_gene: .; CDR3nt: TGCAGCGCAACCGGGAGCCGCTCCTCCTACGAGCAGTACTTC; CDR3aa: CSATGSRSSYEQYF
v_gene: TRBV18; j_gene: TRBJ1-6; abundance: .; d_gene: TRBD1; CDR3nt: TGTGCCAGCTCACCCGGACAGGAGCTAAATTCACCCCTCCACTTT; CDR3aa: CASSPGQELNSPLHF
v_gene: TRBV19; j_gene: TRBJ2-7; abundance: .; d_gene: TRBD1; CDR3nt: TGTGCCAGTAGTAAGGGACAGGGGGCCTACGAGCAGTACTTC; CDR3aa: CASSKGQGAYEQYF
v_gene: TRBV6-6; j_gene: TRBJ1-1; abundance: .; d_gene: TRBD1; CDR3nt: TGTGCCAGCAGCCTGGGACAGGGGGCGGTGACTGAAGCTTTCTTT; CDR3aa: CASSLGQGAVTEAFF
v_gene: TRBV27; j_gene: TRBJ2-3; abundance: .; d_gene: .; CDR3nt: TGTGCCAGCAGCCACGGGGGTTCAGATACGCAGTATTTT; CDR3aa: CASSHGGSDTQYF
v_gene: TRBV5-4; j_gene: TRBJ1-1; abundance: .; d_gene: .; CDR3nt: TGTGCCAGCAGCAAGGACGCTGGGGGGGCGAACACTGAAGCTTTCTTT; CDR3aa: CASSKDAGGANTEAFF
v_gene: TRBV19; j_gene: TRBJ1-3; abundance: .; d_gene: .; CDR3nt: TGTGCCAGTAGTATACAGGGTCTGAGCTCTGGAAACACCATATATTTT; CDR3aa: CASSIQGLSSGNTIYF
v_gene: TRBV2; j_gene: TRBJ1-1; abundance: .; d_gene: .; CDR3nt: TGTGCCAGCAGCAGGGGAGAGAACACTGAAGCTTTCTTT; CDR3aa: CASSRGENTEAFF
v_gene: TRBV6-2/TRBV6-3; j_gene: TRBJ2-3; abundance: .; d_gene: .; CDR3nt: TGTGCCAGCAGTCAGGGAGATACGCAGTATTTT; CDR3aa: CASSQGDTQYF
v_gene: TRBV7-2; j_gene: TRBJ1-3; abundance: .; d_gene: .; CDR3nt: TGTGCCAGCAGCTTAGGCCAATCCGGGAACACCATATATTTT; CDR3aa: CASSLGQSGNTIYF
v_gene: TRBV7-2; j_gene: TRBJ1-1; abundance: .; d_gene: .; CDR3nt: TGTGCCAGCAGCTTAGAGGGGAGGCTGGAGGCCGCTTTCTTT; CDR3aa: CASSLEGRLEAAFF
v_gene: TRBV9; j_gene: TRBJ1-4; abundance: .; d_gene: .; CDR3nt: TGTGCCAGCAGCCCCAGGGTTGGAGAAGAAAAACTGTTTTTT; CDR3aa: CASSPRVGEEKLFF
v_gene: TRBV12-5; j_gene: TRBJ1-1; abundance: .; d_gene: .; CDR3nt: TGTGCTAGTGGTTTCCATACAGGGAGCACTGAAGCTTTCTTT; CDR3aa: CASGFHTGSTEAFF
v_gene: TRBV11-3; j_gene: TRBJ2-1; abundance: .; d_gene: .; CDR3nt: TGTGCCAGCAGCTTAGAGGCAGGGGTTGAGCAGTTCTTC; CDR3aa: CASSLEAGVEQFF
v_gene: TRBV7-6; j_gene: TRBJ1-1; abundance: .; d_gene: TRBD1; CDR3nt: TGTGCCAGCAGCAGGACAGGGCTTCAAGGTGAAGCTTTCTTT; CDR3aa: CASSRTGLQGEAFF
v_gene: TRBV2; j_gene: TRBJ2-6; abundance: .; d_gene: .; CDR3nt: TGTGCCAGCAGTGAATATGGGGGGTCGACATTCTCTGGGGCCAACGTCCTGACTTTC; CDR3aa: CASSEYGGSTFSGANVLTF
v_gene: TRBV9; j_gene: TRBJ2-1; abundance: few; d_gene: .; CDR3nt: TGTGCCAGCAGCGACTTTTACAATGAGCAGTTCTTC; CDR3aa: CASSDFYNEQFF
v_gene: TRBV25-1; j_gene: TRBJ1-2; abundance: .; d_gene: .; CDR3nt: TGTGCCAGCAGAGAGTTGTATGGCTACACCTTC; CDR3aa: CASRELYGYTF
v_gene: TRBV5-1; j_gene: TRBJ2-1; abundance: .; d_gene: TRBD1; CDR3nt: TGCGCCAGCAGCCTCCCAGGGGGCAGGGGCAATGAGCAGTTCTTC; CDR3aa: CASSLPGGRGNEQFF
v_gene: TRBV5-4; j_gene: TRBJ1-1; abundance: .; d_gene: TRBD1; CDR3nt: TGTGCCAGCAGATCTACAGGGGGCATGGAAGCTTTCTTT; CDR3aa: CASRSTGGMEAFF
v_gene: TRBV28; j_gene: TRBJ1-2; abundance: few; d_gene: TRBD1; CDR3nt: TGTGCCAGCAGTTCAGGGGGCAACTATGGCTACACCTTC; CDR3aa: CASSSGGNYGYTF
v_gene: TRBV18; j_gene: TRBJ1-2; abundance: once; d_gene: TRBD1; CDR3nt: TGTGCCAGCTCACCCTCCCCGGGACAGGAGGCTAACTATGGCTACACCTTC; CDR3aa: CASSPSPGQEANYGYTF
v_gene: TRBV7-9; j_gene: TRBJ1-2; abundance: once; d_gene: .; CDR3nt: TGTGCCAGCAGCTCTTGGGCCGAGCAAAGGGGCTATGGCTACACCTTC; CDR3aa: CASSSWAEQRGYGYTF
v_gene: TRBV7-9; j_gene: TRBJ2-7; abundance: .; d_gene: TRBD1; CDR3nt: TGTGCCAGCAGCCACAGGGGGAGGAACGAGCAGTACTTC; CDR3aa: CASSHRGRNEQYF
v_gene: TRBV6-5; j_gene: TRBJ2-7; abundance: .; d_gene: .; CDR3nt: TGTGCCAGCAGGGGGGCACAGAACTACGAGCAGTACTTC; CDR3aa: CASRGAQNYEQYF
v_gene: TRBV4-1; j_gene: TRBJ1-2; abundance: .; d_gene: .; CDR3nt: TGCGCCAGCAGCCAAGATGCTTACACTAACTATGGCTACACCTTC; CDR3aa: CASSQDAYTNYGYTF
v_gene: TRBV16; j_gene: TRBJ1-2; abundance: .; d_gene: .; CDR3nt: TGTGCCAGCAGCCAATCGGCGGGGTTCGGGAAACATGGCTACACCTTC; CDR3aa: CASSQSAGFGKHGYTF
v_gene: TRBV7-2; j_gene: TRBJ2-5; abundance: .; d_gene: .; CDR3nt: TGTGCCAGCAGCTTTGGGGGAGGAGAGACCCAGTACTTC; CDR3aa: CASSFGGGETQYF
v_gene: TRBV5-1; j_gene: TRBJ2-5; abundance: .; d_gene: .; CDR3nt: TGCGCCAGCAGCCTACAAGAGACCCAGTACTTC; CDR3aa: CASSLQETQYF
v_gene: TRBV3-1/TRBV3-2; j_gene: TRBJ1-2; abundance: .; d_gene: .; CDR3nt: TGTGCCAGCAGCCAAGACAAAGGCTACACCTTC; CDR3aa: CASSQDKGYTF
v_gene: TRBV7-9; j_gene: TRBJ1-4; abundance: .; d_gene: TRBD1; CDR3nt: TGTGCCAGCAGCTTAAACAGGGGGGATGAAAAACTGTTTTTT; CDR3aa: CASSLNRGDEKLFF
v_gene: TRBV7-9; j_gene: TRBJ1-2; abundance: .; d_gene: TRBD1; CDR3nt: TGTGCCAGCAGCGCGCAGGGGGCGTATGGCTACACCTTC; CDR3aa: CASSAQGAYGYTF
v_gene: TRBV4-1; j_gene: TRBJ1-2; abundance: .; d_gene: .; CDR3nt: TGCGCCAGCAGCCAAGTCTCCAGCTATGGCTACACCTTC; CDR3aa: CASSQVSSYGYTF
v_gene: TRBV7-9; j_gene: TRBJ2-5; abundance: .; d_gene: TRBD1; CDR3nt: TGTGCCAGCAGCCAAGGGACAGTACAAGAGACCCAGTACTTC; CDR3aa: CASSQGTVQETQYF
v_gene: TRBV2; j_gene: TRBJ1-1; abundance: .; d_gene: .; CDR3nt: TGTGCCAGCAGTGTTGTGGGGGCGAGCACTGAAGCTTTCTTT; CDR3aa: CASSVVGASTEAFF
v_gene: TRBV4-1; j_gene: TRBJ2-6; abundance: .; d_gene: .; CDR3nt: TGCGCCAGCAGCCTTATCTTGGACAGCTCTGGGGCCAACGTCCTGACTTTC; CDR3aa: CASSLILDSSGANVLTF
v_gene: TRBV12-5; j_gene: TRBJ1-1; abundance: .; d_gene: .; CDR3nt: TGTGCTAGTGGTTCACAGGTAAGGGGGACTGAAGCTTTCTTT; CDR3aa: CASGSQVRGTEAFF
v_gene: TRBV5-1; j_gene: TRBJ2-7; abundance: .; d_gene: TRBD1; CDR3nt: TGCGCCAGCAGCCCGGGCGGGACAGGGCAGTACGAGCAGTACTTC; CDR3aa: CASSPGGTGQYEQYF
v_gene: TRBV30; j_gene: TRBJ1-1; abundance: .; d_gene: TRBD1; CDR3nt: TGTGCCTGGAGTGGGGGACAGGGGAACACTGAAGCTTTCTTT; CDR3aa: CAWSGGQGNTEAFF
v_gene: TRBV7-7; j_gene: TRBJ2-5; abundance: .; d_gene: TRBD2; CDR3nt: TGTGCCAGCAGCTTAAACGGGAGGATCCAAGAGACCCAGTACTTC; CDR3aa: CASSLNGRIQETQYF
v_gene: TRBV2; j_gene: TRBJ1-6; abundance: .; d_gene: .; CDR3nt: TGTGCCAGCCGAAGTTCGACAGGTCGGAATTCACCCCTCCACTTT; CDR3aa: CASRSSTGRNSPLHF